Listed here are 10 T cell receptor beta chains from one sample, sequenced in a study of T cells in Graves' hyperthyroidism and ophthalmopathy. Amplified TCR beta CDR3 regions derived from RNA transcripts. First-round RT-PCR with HTBI primers amplified the TCR CDR3 region. TCRdb reprocessed the multiplex PCR reads with MiXCR, giving one entry per CDR3 protein. This table has roughly 530,000 distinct CDR3 sequences, approximately 17% appearing once. Sequencing input: blood. The receptors shown here come from a young woman with Graves' ophthalmopathy.

In the case of this clonotype: A much bigger clone sits one base away, suggesting this may be a read error. The CDR3 region has the DNA TGTGCCAGCATCTCGCAGGGGAAGCTCGAGCAGTACTTC. Protein sequence: CASISQGKLEQYF. The chain combines TRBV6-1 with TRBJ2-7; D may be TRBD1 (6 bases). Germline V CDR1 and CDR2: MNHNS, SASEGT. V was pared by 7 bases and J by 6 bases, with 16 bases between. This CDR3 region has 13 residues.

This clonotype was recorded a few times. V is TRBV7-8 and J is TRBJ2-2; no definite D call. V lost 0 bases and J 4 bases, leaving 9 bases between the germline ends. The germline CDR1 and CDR2 sequences are SGHVS and FQNEAQ. This CDR3 is built from 15 residues. CDR3 sequence reads: CASSLAGISTGELFF. The CDR3 bases are TGTGCCAGCAGCTTAGCGGGGATAAGCACCGGGGAGCTGTTTTTT.

There are many counts of this clonotype. At one end the junction does not follow the germline gene, possibly because of a read error. This chain joins TRBV29-1 and TRBJ2-3, with 7 bases matching TRBD1. Germline assignment: CDR1 SQVTM and CDR2 ANQGSEA. The CDR3 extends over 17 amino acids. Here the CDR3 reads CSVEGGTGAFSTDTQYF. The CDR3 DNA reads as TGCAGCGTCGAAGGGGGTACAGGGGCTTTTAGCACAGATACGCAGTATTTT.

The chain combines TRBV7-2 with TRBJ2-3; tentatively, D is TRBD2 (6 bases). V gave up 6 bases and J gave up 1 base, with 20 bases separating them. Germline V CDR1 and CDR2: SGHTA, FQGNSA. The CDR3 totals 17 residues. The CDR3 DNA follows: TGTGCCAGCAGTTTCTTCCCTGCGGGAAGTGGCACAGATACGCAGTATTTT. It encodes CASSFFPAGSGTDTQYF. The whole variable domain, remainder taken from reference TRBV7-2 and TRBJ2-3, is GAGVSQSPSNKVTEKGKDVELRCDPISGHTALYWYRQSLGQGLEFLIYFQGNSAPDKSGLPSDRFSAERTGGSVSTLTIQRTQQEDSAVYLCASSFFPAGSGTDTQYFGPGTRLTVL.

Ten or more counts support this clonotype. The gene calls are TRBV28 and TRBJ1-1; D not resolved. There are 14 residues in the CDR3. The germline V and J ends were trimmed by 6 bases and 4 bases, with 15 bases remaining between them. Germline CDR1 is MDHEN and CDR2 is SYDVKM. The chain's CDR3 is CASSLNTEATEAFF. CDR3 bases: TGTGCCAGCAGCCTAAACACGGAAGCCACTGAAGCTTTCTTT.

The chain couples TRBV20-1 to TRBJ2-7; TRBD2 might be the D (7 bases). Trimming cost V 2 bases and J 2 bases, with 34 bases left between them. The germline gives CDR1 DFQATT, CDR2 SNEGSKA (reference sequence). The CDR3 loop spans 21 amino acids. The CDR3 loop is CSARRRGGQLTVRSPAYEQYF. Here the CDR3 DNA reads TGCAGTGCTAGACGGCGCGGGGGCCAGCTAACAGTGAGGAGCCCAGCCTACGAGCAGTACTTC.

This clonotype was seen repeatedly, ten times or more. This chain links TRBV7-2 with TRBJ2-3; 10 bases are shared with TRBD1. V shed 5 bases, J shed 5 bases, and the junction held 7 bases outside the gene matches. This CDR3 comprises 15 residues. Germline-derived CDR1 and CDR2 are SGHTA and FQGNSA. The CDR3 DNA follows: TGTGCCAGCAGCCCAGGACAGGGGGATGGAGATACGCAGTATTTT. It yields the protein CASSPGQGDGDTQYF.

The chain combines TRBV19 with TRBJ2-7; no firm D call. CDR3 length: 12 residues. Trimming stripped 3 bases from V and 3 bases from J, with 6 bases between. The V gene's germline CDR1 is LNHDA and CDR2 SQIVND (reference sequence). CDR3 amino acids: CASSIAGYEQYF. The CDR3 nucleotides read TGTGCCAGTAGTATCGCTGGCTACGAGCAGTACTTC.

V and J are TRBV14 and TRBJ1-1; D call uncertain. Germline assignment: CDR1 SGHDN and CDR2 FVKESK. CDR3 size: 13 residues. The V gene lost 4 bases and the J gene lost 1 base, with 7 bases spanning the gap. The CDR3 spells CASSPWGNTEAFF. CDR3 nucleotide sequence: TGTGCCAGCAGCCCCTGGGGGAACACTGAAGCTTTCTTT.

This rearrangement joins TRBV29-1 to TRBJ1-1; TRBD1 might be the D (5 bases). Trimming removed 6 bases at V and 7 bases at J, with 12 bases between. The CDR3 has 11 residues. Germline V CDR1 and CDR2: SQVTM, ANQGSEA. DNA of the CDR3: TGCAGCGTACCCGACAGCGGTGAAGCTTTCTTT. This codes for CSVPDSGEAFF. Full variable domain (remainder filled in from reference TRBV29-1 and TRBJ1-1): SAVISQKPSRDICQRGTSLTIQCQVDSQVTMMFWYRQQPGQSLTLIATANQGSEATYESGFVIDKFPISRPNLTFSTLTVSNMSPEDSSIYLCSVPDSGEAFFGQGTRLTVV.